The sequence of this TCR beta chain was determined in a study of siplizumab effects on memory and regulatory T cells. The study, taken as a whole, reports: Proliferating siplizumab-cultured Tregs lacked confirmed suppressive function. Naive T cells seemed more diverse than memory cells; they also seemed major alloresponse contributors. The authors could not assign a naive or memory phenotype to roughly 80-96% of proliferating CD4+ or CD8+ clones. Memory cells that were CD4+ and unstimulated gave rise to alloreactive sequences, which siplizumab significantly reduced.

The V gene's germline CDR1 is MGHRA and CDR2 YSYEKL. There are 13 residues in the CDR3. V lost 1 base, J lost 3 bases, and 7 bases lay in between. Sequenced by immunoSEQ multiplex PCR; TCRdb stores in-frame clones only, minus some. The table shows 70,000 to 100,000 clones, with under 95% occurring only once. About this clone itself: Its target is not known.

The specimen sequenced was CD8+ T cells sorted from blood. The receptor was isolated from a human donor in good health. The genes are TRBV4-1 and TRBJ2-7; D is unresolved. The CDR3 region has the DNA TGCGCCAGCAGCCAAGTTGTCAGCTACGAGCAGTACTTC. It specifies CASSQVVSYEQYF.